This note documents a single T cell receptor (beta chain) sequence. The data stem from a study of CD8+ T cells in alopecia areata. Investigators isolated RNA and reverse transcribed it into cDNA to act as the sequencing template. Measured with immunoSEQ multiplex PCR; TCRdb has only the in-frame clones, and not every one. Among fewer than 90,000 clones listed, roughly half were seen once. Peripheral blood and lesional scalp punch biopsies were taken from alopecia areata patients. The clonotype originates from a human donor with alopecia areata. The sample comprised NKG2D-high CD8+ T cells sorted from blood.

CDR3 bases: TGTGCCAGCAGCTCACCGGACAGCCCTAATGAAAAACTGTTTTTT. It yields the protein CASSSPDSPNEKLFF. This chain joins TRBV7-9 and TRBJ1-4; D might be TRBD1 (6 bases). Germline V CDR1 and CDR2: SEHNR, FQNEAQ (reference sequence). Trimming stripped 4 bases from V and 3 bases from J, with 12 bases between. The CDR3 extends over 15 amino acids.